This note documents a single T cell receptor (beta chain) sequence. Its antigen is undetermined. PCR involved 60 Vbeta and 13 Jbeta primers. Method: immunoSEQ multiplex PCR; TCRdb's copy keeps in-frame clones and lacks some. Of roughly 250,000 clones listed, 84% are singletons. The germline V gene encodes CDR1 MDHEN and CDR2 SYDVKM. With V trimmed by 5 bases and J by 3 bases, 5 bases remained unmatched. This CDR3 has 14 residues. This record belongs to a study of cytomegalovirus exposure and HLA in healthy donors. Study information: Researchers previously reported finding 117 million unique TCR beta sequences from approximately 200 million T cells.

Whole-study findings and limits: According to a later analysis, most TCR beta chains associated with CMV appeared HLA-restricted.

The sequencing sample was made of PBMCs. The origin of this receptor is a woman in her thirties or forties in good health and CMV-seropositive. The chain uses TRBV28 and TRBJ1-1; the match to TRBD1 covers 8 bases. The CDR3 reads CASSPTGEYTEAFF. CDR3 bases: TGTGCCAGCAGTCCGACAGGGGAGTACACTGAAGCTTTCTTT.